The clone carrying this TCR beta chain was recorded many times. The sample belongs to a study of T cells after yellow fever vaccination. The germline gives CDR1 MNHEY, CDR2 SVGAGI. V was pared by 6 bases and J by 0 bases, with 15 bases between. The CDR3 is 15 amino acids. Template switching by 5'RACE produced TCR cDNA, adding a universal primer site and UMIs. From the 5' RACE reads, TCRdb called clonotypes with MiXCR, one entry per CDR3 protein. The sample shows roughly 140,000 distinct CDR3 sequences, roughly 8% of them seen only once. The sample in question was CD4+ T cells sorted from PBMCs, obtained 5 days after the yellow fever booster vaccination. The clonotype comes from a man aged 30 to 39 who received the YFV17D yellow fever vaccine. V is TRBV6-5 and J is TRBJ2-7; maybe TRBD2 (6 bases). The CDR3 here is CASRRDSQSSYEQYF. CDR3 sequence (DNA): TGTGCCAGCAGGCGGGACTCCCAAAGCTCCTACGAGCAGTACTTC.